This is a list of T cell receptor beta chains from one sample in a study of tumor-infiltrating lymphocytes in primary liver carcinoma. MiXCR was run by TCRdb on the multiplex PCR reads, yielding one entry per CDR3 protein. This repertoire shows fewer than 30,000 distinct CDR3 sequences, around 79% found once; its top ten account for 35% to 50%. The specimen was liver tumor tissue from sampling region 3. These receptor sequences come from a middle-aged man with primary liver carcinoma and hepatitis B virus infection. Each CDR3 is given with its conserved first and last residue. D genes are given only for firm matches. For some rows the clone size is stated as once, few or many, or as a class when expanded; others skip it.

D gene | J gene | clone size | V gene | CDR3 DNA | CDR3 protein
. | TRBJ1-1 | . | TRBV10-2 | TGCACCTCAAGGGACGGGGGGGCCAACACTGGAGCTTTCTTT | CTSRDGGANTGAFF
. | TRBJ2-3 | . | TRBV5-1 | TGCATCAACAGCTGGGACAAGGGAGATACGCAGTATTTT | CINSWDKGDTQYF
TRBD2 | TRBJ2-7 | . | TRBV6-1 | TGTGTCATCAGTGAATGGGGCTTGGGGGGGATCGAGCAGTACTTC | CVISEWGLGGIEQYF
. | TRBJ1-4 | . | TRBV6-6 | TGTGCCAGCAGTGCCGATACATTTAATGAAAAACTGTTTTTT | CASSADTFNEKLFF
. | TRBJ2-2 | . | TRBV5-4 | TGTGCCAGCGGGACTGCCAGCACCGGGGAGCTGTTTTTT | CASGTASTGELFF
. | TRBJ2-6 | . | TRBV6-5 | TGCGCCAGGAGTCCCGACCTTCCTGGGGCCAACGTCCAGACTTTC | CARSPDLPGANVQTF
. | TRBJ2-2 | many | TRBV2 | TGTGCCAGCAGTGAAACAACGGAGCTGTTTTTT | CASSETTELFF
. | TRBJ1-1 | . | TRBV12-3/TRBV12-4 | TGTGCCAGCAGGCTGGGCTACACTGAAGCTTTCTTT | CASRLGYTEAFF
. | TRBJ2-5 | . | TRBV7-9 | TGTGCCAGCAGTTTAACTTTAGATAATCTGGAGACCCAGTACTTC | CASSLTLDNLETQYF
TRBD2 | TRBJ2-1 | . | TRBV6-4 | TGTGCATGCAGCGGACTAGCGGGAAGTGAGCAGTTCTTC | CACSGLAGSEQFF
. | TRBJ1-4 | . | TRBV4-1 | TGCGCCAGCAGCCTCGTGGGACTAGGCGATGAAAAGCTGTTTTTT | CASSLVGLGDEKLFF
. | TRBJ2-5 | . | TRBV10-1 | TGCGCCAGCGGTGACCACGTGAAAGAGACCAAGTACTTC | CASGDHVKETKYF
. | TRBJ2-5 | . | TRBV29-1 | TGTAGCCTTCGGGACAGTCCTCGGGAGACTCAGTACTTC | CSLRDSPRETQYF
. | TRBJ2-2 | . | TRBV12-3/TRBV12-4 | TGTGCCAGCAGCCTACGTTCCGGGGAGATGTTTTTT | CASSLRSGEMFF
. | TRBJ1-2 | . | TRBV29-1 | TGCAGCGTCAGGGACGCCGGGGGGCTGACCTACACCTTC | CSVRDAGGLTYTF
. | TRBJ1-1 | . | TRBV6-2/TRBV6-3 | TGTGCCAGCAGTTACTCCCGGGTGAACACTGTAGCTTCCTTT | CASSYSRVNTVASF
. | TRBJ1-5 | . | TRBV12-3/TRBV12-4 | TGTGCCAGCAGTATTGGGCAAGTAAGCAATCAGTCCCAGCATTTT | CASSIGQVSNQSQHF
. | TRBJ2-2 | . | TRBV12-5 | TGTGCTAGTGGTCCTCCGGGGGTCACGAACAACGGGGAGCTGTTTTTT | CASGPPGVTNNGELFF
. | TRBJ1-1 | once | TRBV5-1 | TGCGCCAGCAGCTCCGCCGGGACCCGGAACACTGAAGCTTCCTTT | CASSSAGTRNTEASF
. | TRBJ2-2 | . | TRBV11-2 | TGTGCCAGCAGCTTAGCACTAGGGGGGGCGAACACCGGGGAGCTGATTTTT | CASSLALGGANTGELIF
. | TRBJ2-1 | . | TRBV11-2 | TGTGCCAACAGCTTATACCCGCTAGTTAGTGAGCGGTTCTTC | CANSLYPLVSERFF
. | TRBJ2-1 | medium-sized | TRBV4-2 | TGTGCCAGCAGCCTCACACGCGGGACTTCCCCTAATGAGCAGTTCTTC | CASSLTRGTSPNEQFF